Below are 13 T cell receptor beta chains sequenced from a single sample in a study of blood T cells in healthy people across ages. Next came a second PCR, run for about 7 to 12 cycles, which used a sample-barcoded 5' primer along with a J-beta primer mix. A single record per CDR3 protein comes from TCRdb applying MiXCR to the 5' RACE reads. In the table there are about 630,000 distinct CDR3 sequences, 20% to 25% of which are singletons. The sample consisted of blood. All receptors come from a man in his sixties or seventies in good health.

The chain's CDR3 is CASSLEASGMYEQYF. DNA for the CDR3: TGCGCCAGCAGCCTGGAGGCTAGCGGCATGTACGAGCAGTACTTC. The rearrangement links TRBV4-3 to TRBJ2-7, with TRBD2 matching 7 bases. This CDR3 comprises 15 residues. V was pared by 4 bases and J by 4 bases, with 10 bases of the junction left unmatched. Germline V gene data show CDR1 as LGHNA and CDR2 as YSLEER.

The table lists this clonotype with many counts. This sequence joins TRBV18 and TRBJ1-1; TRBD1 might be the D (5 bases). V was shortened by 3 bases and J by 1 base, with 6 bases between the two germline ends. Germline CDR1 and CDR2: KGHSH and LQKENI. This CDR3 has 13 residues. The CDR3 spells CASSPQGNTEAFF. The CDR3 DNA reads TGTGCCAGCTCACCTCAGGGGAACACTGAAGCTTTCTTT.

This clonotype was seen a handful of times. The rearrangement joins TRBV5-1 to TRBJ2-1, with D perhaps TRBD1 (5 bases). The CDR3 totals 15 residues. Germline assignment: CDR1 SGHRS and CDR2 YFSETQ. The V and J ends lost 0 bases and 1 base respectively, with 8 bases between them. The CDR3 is CASSLDQGSYNEQFF. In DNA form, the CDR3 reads TGCGCCAGCAGCTTGGATCAGGGTTCCTACAATGAGCAGTTCTTC.

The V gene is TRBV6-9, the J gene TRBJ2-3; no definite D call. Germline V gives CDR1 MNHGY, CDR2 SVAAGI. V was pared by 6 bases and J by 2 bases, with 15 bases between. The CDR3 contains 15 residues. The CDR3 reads CASRRQGPHTDTQYF. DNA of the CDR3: TGTGCCAGCAGGAGACAAGGGCCACACACAGATACGCAGTATTTT.

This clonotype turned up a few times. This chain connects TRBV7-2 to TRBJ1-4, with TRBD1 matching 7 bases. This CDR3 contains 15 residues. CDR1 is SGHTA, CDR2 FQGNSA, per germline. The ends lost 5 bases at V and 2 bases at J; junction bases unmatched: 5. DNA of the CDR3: TGTGCCAGCAGCGCCCAGGGGGGTACTAATGAAAAACTGTTTTTT. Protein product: CASSAQGGTNEKLFF.

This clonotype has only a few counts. DNA for the CDR3: TGTGCCAGCAGCTTAGATGGGACAGATGGCTACACCTTC. Translating gives CASSLDGTDGYTF. The rearrangement links TRBV7-9 to TRBJ1-2; 7 bases align to TRBD1. The length of the CDR3 is 13 residues. V lost 1 base to trimming and J lost 6 bases; unmatched junction nucleotides: 2. CDR1 and CDR2 (germline): SEHNR, FQNEAQ (reference sequence).

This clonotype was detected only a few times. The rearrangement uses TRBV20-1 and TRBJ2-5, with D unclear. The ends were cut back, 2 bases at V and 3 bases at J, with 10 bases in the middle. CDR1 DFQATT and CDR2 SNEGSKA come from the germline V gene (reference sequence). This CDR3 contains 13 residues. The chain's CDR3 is CSARPASEETQYF. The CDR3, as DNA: TGCAGTGCTAGACCAGCATCTGAAGAGACCCAGTACTTC.

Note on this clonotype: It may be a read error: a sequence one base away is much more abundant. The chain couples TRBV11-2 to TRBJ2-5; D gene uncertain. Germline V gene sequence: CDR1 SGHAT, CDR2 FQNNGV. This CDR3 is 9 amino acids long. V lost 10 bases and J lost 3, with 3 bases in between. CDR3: CATKETQYF. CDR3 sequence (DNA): TGTGCCACCAAAGAGACCCAGTACTTC. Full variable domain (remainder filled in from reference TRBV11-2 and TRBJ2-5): EAGVAQSPRYKIIEKRQSVAFWCNPISGHATLYWYQQILGQGPKLLIQFQNNGVVDDSQLPKDRFSAERLKGVDSTLKIQPAKLEDSAVYLCATKETQYFGPGTRLLVL.

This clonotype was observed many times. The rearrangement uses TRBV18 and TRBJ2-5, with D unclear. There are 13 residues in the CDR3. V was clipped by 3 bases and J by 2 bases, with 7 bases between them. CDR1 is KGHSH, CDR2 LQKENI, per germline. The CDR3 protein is CASSPRPQETQYF. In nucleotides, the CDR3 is TGTGCCAGCTCACCGAGGCCACAAGAGACCCAGTACTTC.

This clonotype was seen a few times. The CDR3 here is CASSSGMTYEQYF. The CDR3 DNA follows: TGTGCCAGTTCTAGCGGTATGACCTACGAGCAGTACTTC. V gene TRBV6-2 or TRBV6-3 combines with J gene TRBJ2-7, with 7 bases matching TRBD2. J lost 2 bases, V lost 9 bases, and 7 bases had no gene match. The CDR3 has 13 amino acids. The germline V gene has CDR1 MNHEY and CDR2 SVGEGT.

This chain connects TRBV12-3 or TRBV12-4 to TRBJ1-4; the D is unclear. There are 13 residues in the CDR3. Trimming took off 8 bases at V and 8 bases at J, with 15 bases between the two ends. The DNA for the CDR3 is TGTGCCAGCCGTGCGATGCCCCAGGAAAAACTGTTTTTT. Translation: CASRAMPQEKLFF.

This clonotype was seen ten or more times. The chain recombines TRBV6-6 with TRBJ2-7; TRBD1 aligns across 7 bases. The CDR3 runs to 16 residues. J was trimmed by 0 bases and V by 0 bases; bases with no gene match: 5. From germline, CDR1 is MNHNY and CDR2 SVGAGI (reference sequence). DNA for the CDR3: TGTGCCAGCAGTTACTCCGGCCGGGACAGCTCCTACGAGCAGTACTTC. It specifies CASSYSGRDSSYEQYF.

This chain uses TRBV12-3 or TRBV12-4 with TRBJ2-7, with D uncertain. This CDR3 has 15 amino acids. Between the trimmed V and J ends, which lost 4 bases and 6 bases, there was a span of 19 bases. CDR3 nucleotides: TGTGCCAGCAGTTCAGCAGTGGACCCCCCCATCGAGCAGTACTTC. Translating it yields CASSSAVDPPIEQYF.